This TCR beta chain emerged from a study of cytomegalovirus exposure and HLA in healthy donors. As to this clone: Its antigen is still unknown.

Likely unrecorded immune exposures existed in these nominally healthy donors. Study-wide points: It was reported that the classifier diagnosed cytomegalovirus status with high specificity and sensitivity in both the original and validation cohorts. Presence/absence analyses assumed roughly uniform sequencing depth across donors. An analysis was carried out later, and it reportedly showed fewer N-insertions in an Asian-associated ancestry cluster than the approximately 670-donor mean.

With 8 bases removed from V and 9 bases from J, the gap between germline ends came to 17 bases. The V gene's germline CDR1 is ENHRY and CDR2 SYGVKD. The CDR3 runs to 13 residues. Primers: 60 Vbeta forward and 13 Jbeta reverse. Clones were sequenced by immunoSEQ multiplex PCR, and TCRdb holds only the in-frame ones, with some missing. Here the sample spans fewer than 150,000 clones, 60% to 85% being singletons. The clonotype was recovered from a male donor in good health and CMV-seronegative. The sample consisted of PBMCs. The chain is built from TRBV10-3 and TRBJ1-5; a weak D match, TRBD1 (6 bases). In DNA form, the CDR3 reads TGTGCCATCGGGGGCCAGGGTAGTGGGCCCCAGCATTTT. It encodes CAIGGQGSGPQHF.